Presented here are 9 T cell receptor beta chains from one specimen sequenced in a study of blood T cell repertoires in COVID-19. Libraries were prepared by immunoSEQ multiplex PCR; TCRdb keeps only in-frame clonotypes and omits some of them. Of more than 250,000 clones in the sample, about nine tenths are singletons; the top ten hold approximately 6.5%. What was sequenced was peripheral blood. All receptors come from a woman aged 45-59 years with COVID-19, enrolled during active disease.

The rearrangement links TRBV21-1 to TRBJ2-2; TRBD2, the table's D call, was not compared with the DNA. TRBV21-1 is a pseudogene locus. This CDR3 has 15 residues. This CDR3 reads CASSIGSLTLQELFF. CDR3 DNA sequence: TGTGCCAGCAGTATAGGGAGTTTGACACTTCAGGAGCTGTTTTTT.

The chain has TRBV5-1 and TRBJ1-1; tentative D call: TRBD1 (6 bases). The CDR3 totals 15 residues. The V and J ends lost 2 bases and 1 base respectively, with 12 bases between them. Germline V gives CDR1 SGHRS, CDR2 YFSETQ. The CDR3 DNA is TGCGCCAGCAGCTTTGCGACAGGACAGAACACTGAAGCTTTCTTT. The encoded protein is CASSFATGQNTEAFF.

This clone was recorded once. This chain joins TRBV5-1 and TRBJ1-6, with a tentative D call TRBD1 (6 bases). The V and J ends lost 2 bases and 4 bases respectively, with 13 bases between them. Per germline, CDR1 SGHRS and CDR2 YFSETQ. The CDR3 length is 16 residues. The CDR3 here is CASSFVGGRYNSPLHF. In DNA, the CDR3 is TGCGCCAGCAGCTTCGTGGGGGGGCGATATAATTCACCCCTCCACTTT.

Turning to this clone: Other DNA sequences in this sample translate to the same CDR3. The rearrangement uses TRBV11-1 and TRBJ2-1; TRBD2 aligns across 12 bases. The germline CDR1 and CDR2 sequences are SGHAT and FQDESV (reference sequence). J was trimmed by 13 bases and V by 3 bases; bases with no gene match: 7. The CDR3 runs 14 residues. This chain's CDR3 is CASSFGLAGRRQFF. CDR3 nucleotides: TGTGCCAGCAGCTTTGGACTAGCGGGACGGAGACAGTTCTTC.

This clone was seen once. The chain recombines TRBV29-1 with TRBJ2-5; 9 bases align to TRBD1. The CDR3 runs to 12 residues. Germline V gives CDR1 SQVTM, CDR2 ANQGSEA. Germline trimming cut 7 bases from V and 2 bases from J; bases unmatched to any gene: 2. CDR3 in amino acids: CSAGTGQETQYF. The CDR3 DNA reads as TGCAGCGCTGGGACAGGGCAAGAGACCCAGTACTTC.

The V and J genes are TRBV29-1 and TRBJ2-3; D might be TRBD2 (5 bases). The CDR3 has 15 amino acids. V lost 1 base and J lost 2, with 13 bases in between. Germline V gives CDR1 SQVTM, CDR2 ANQGSEA. CDR3 residues: CSVEVGKRLTDTQYF. As DNA, the CDR3 is TGCAGCGTTGAAGTCGGTAAGCGGCTCACAGATACGCAGTATTTT.

V usage is TRBV12-3 or TRBV12-4 and J usage is TRBJ2-2; no reliable D call. V was clipped by 3 bases and J by 2 bases, with 4 bases between them. The CDR3 runs to 13 residues. The CDR3 region is CASSFPNTGELFF. The CDR3 DNA reads as TGTGCCAGCAGTTTCCCAAACACCGGGGAGCTGTTTTTT.

The V and J genes are TRBV19 and TRBJ2-7, with TRBD2 identical over 10 bases. The CDR3 consists of 14 residues. Trimming at V came to 4 bases and at J to 3 bases, leaving 3 bases not matched to a gene. Germline CDR1 reads LNHDA; CDR2 reads SQIVND (reference sequence). This chain's CDR3 is CASSKASGSYEQYF. The CDR3, as DNA: TGTGCCAGTAGTAAGGCTAGCGGGAGCTACGAGCAGTACTTC.

This chain connects TRBV5-6 to TRBJ2-2; tentative D call: TRBD1 (6 bases). Germline assignment: CDR1 SGHDT and CDR2 YYEEEE. CDR3 length: 16 residues. The V end lost 2 bases, the J end lost 4 bases, and 15 bases lay between the germline ends. The CDR3 spells CASSFQGFAATGELFF. The CDR3 DNA is TGTGCCAGCAGCTTCCAGGGGTTCGCGGCCACCGGGGAGCTGTTTTTT.